The 10 T cell receptor beta chains below all came from one sample that was sequenced in a study of T-cell reconstitution after alpha-beta-depleted transplantation in children (dated by TCRdb to about 2016). The library was made by PCR. Sequencing was performed on an Illumina HiSeq 2500. TCR libraries were prepared with molecular barcoding, using unique molecular identifiers to normalize TCRbeta repertoire quantification. TCRdb trimmed the raw reads at Q25, called clones with MiXCR and kept productive beta chains. Rows are combined by CDR3 protein, so each entry shows the most common genes and DNA. The sample contains about 830,000 distinct CDR3 sequences, around 15% of them found a single time. Approximately 5% of the sample comes from the top ten. Reading the label with the study, this specimen's treatment or condition is: allogeneic hematopoietic cell transplantation with graft depleted of TCRalphabeta T cells and CD19 B cells.

This specimen consisted of PBMCs, mostly from graft donor cells, obtained 360 days after TCRalphabeta/CD19-depleted stem cell transplant. Receptors originate from a male patient between 5 and 17 years old who had a stem cell transplant for acute lymphoblastic leukemia, so the T cells may come from the graft donor.

This chain links TRBV18 with TRBJ1-1; 7 bases agree with TRBD1. The CDR3 contains 15 residues. Germline V gene sequence: CDR1 KGHSH, CDR2 LQKENI. Trimming removed 5 bases from V and 1 base from J; junction bases left unmatched: 7. The CDR3 DNA follows: TGTGCCAGCTCAGAGCAACAGGGGACGAACACTGAAGCTTTCTTT. Its translation is CASSEQQGTNTEAFF.

The V call is TRBV6-1, the J call TRBJ2-7; a weak D match, TRBD2 (6 bases). The length of the CDR3 is 17 residues. The V gene lost 6 bases and the J gene lost 1 base, with 22 bases spanning the gap. The germline CDR1 and CDR2 sequences are MNHNS and SASEGT. CDR3 bases: TGTGCCAGCAGGACGGAGAACGGGAGAGAGGGATCCTACGAGCAGTACTTC. Translating it yields CASRTENGREGSYEQYF.

This chain uses TRBV7-9 with TRBJ2-2; 11 bases fit TRBD2. J gave up 4 bases and V 3 bases, and 7 bases lay outside the gene matches. This CDR3 is built from 17 residues. Germline V lookup: CDR1 SEHNR, CDR2 FQNEAQ (reference sequence). This chain's CDR3 is CASSLRSLAGGTGELFF. In DNA, the CDR3 is TGTGCCAGCAGCTTGCGGTCGCTAGCGGGGGGCACCGGGGAGCTGTTTTTT.

The V call is TRBV20-1, the J call TRBJ2-4, with 14 bases fitting TRBD2. Per the germline V gene, CDR1 is DFQATT and CDR2 is SNEGSKA (reference sequence). The CDR3 has 18 residues. Unmatched junction bases numbered 12, after V lost 4 bases and J lost 4 bases. In DNA form, the CDR3 reads TGCAGTGCTACTCGGGGACTAGCGGGAGCGCGGGAGAAAAACATTCAGTACTTC. It codes for CSATRGLAGAREKNIQYF.

The table lists this clonotype with a few counts. CDR3: CASSLRLGGLFDGYTF. As DNA, the CDR3 is TGTGCCAGCAGCCTTCGACTCGGGGGACTATTTGATGGCTACACCTTC. The genes are TRBV7-6 and TRBJ1-2, with a possible D match to TRBD1 (5 bases). CDR1 is SGHVS, CDR2 FNYEAQ, per germline. V lost 5 bases, J lost 6 bases, and 22 bases lay in between. The CDR3 is 16 amino acids. The complete variable domain, with remaining parts taken from reference TRBV7-6 and TRBJ1-2, reads GAGVSQSPRYKVTKRGQDVALRCDPISGHVSLYWYRQALGQGPEFLTYFNYEAQQDKSGLPNDRFSAERPEGSISTLTIQRTEQRDSAMYRCASSLRLGGLFDGYTFGSGTRLTVV.

This rearrangement joins TRBV7-9 to TRBJ2-3, with no clear D. The CDR3 is made up of 15 amino acids. Trimming cost V 3 bases and J 4 bases, with 14 bases left between them. Germline lookup yields CDR1 SEHNR and CDR2 FQNEAQ (reference sequence). The CDR3 coding sequence is TGTGCCAGCAGCTTTATACGGCTTATCCCAGATACGCAGTATTTT. Residues: CASSFIRLIPDTQYF.

This clonotype was seen only a few times. The chain carries TRBV11-1 and TRBJ2-2; D remains ambiguous. The ends were cut back, 7 bases at V and 5 bases at J, with 17 bases in the middle. The CDR3 is made up of 15 amino acids. Germline lookup yields CDR1 SGHAT and CDR2 FQDESV (reference sequence). The chain's CDR3 is CASISGLQKTGELFF. The CDR3 DNA follows: TGTGCCAGCATCAGTGGGCTACAAAAAACCGGGGAGCTGTTTTTT. The whole variable domain, remainder taken from reference TRBV11-1 and TRBJ2-2, is EAEVAQSPRYKITEKSQAVAFWCDPISGHATLYWYRQILGQGPELLVQFQDESVVDDSQLPKDRFSAERLKGVDSTLKIQPAELGDSAMYLCASISGLQKTGELFFGEGSRLTVL.

A few counts support this clonotype. The chain recombines TRBV19 with TRBJ2-3; D possibly uses TRBD1 or TRBD2 (5 bases each). Germline V gene lookup returns CDR1 LNHDA and CDR2 SQIVND (reference sequence). V shed 9 bases and J shed 0 bases, with 22 bases lying between them. The CDR3 has 17 amino acids. For the CDR3, the DNA is TGTGCCAGCAATTCGGGCCCCGGGGCTCTTAGCACAGATACGCAGTATTTT. Protein product: CASNSGPGALSTDTQYF.

This clonotype was detected a few times. The chain links TRBV28 to TRBJ1-6; D is undetermined. The CDR3 sequence is 16 residues long. The germline gives CDR1 MDHEN, CDR2 SYDVKM. V was trimmed by 5 bases and J by 8 bases, leaving 19 bases between them. CDR3 loop: CASSPRMEDFDSPLHF. The CDR3 nucleotides are TGTGCCAGCAGTCCTCGGATGGAGGATTTTGATTCACCCCTCCACTTT.

The sample holds a few counts of this clonotype. This rearrangement joins TRBV28 to TRBJ2-5, with TRBD1 matching 7 bases. In germline, CDR1 is MDHEN, CDR2 SYDVKM. CDR3 length: 14 residues. With 5 bases clipped from V and 2 bases from J, the junction kept 5 bases outside the gene matches. CDR3 region: CASSITGEQETQYF. CDR3 bases: TGTGCCAGCAGTATTACAGGGGAACAAGAGACCCAGTACTTC. The whole variable domain, remainder taken from reference TRBV28 and TRBJ2-5, is DVKVTQSSRYLVKRTGEKVFLECVQDMDHENMFWYRQDPGLGLRLIYFSYDVKMKEKGDIPEGYSVSREKKERFSLILESASTNQTSMYLCASSITGEQETQYFGPGTRLLVL.